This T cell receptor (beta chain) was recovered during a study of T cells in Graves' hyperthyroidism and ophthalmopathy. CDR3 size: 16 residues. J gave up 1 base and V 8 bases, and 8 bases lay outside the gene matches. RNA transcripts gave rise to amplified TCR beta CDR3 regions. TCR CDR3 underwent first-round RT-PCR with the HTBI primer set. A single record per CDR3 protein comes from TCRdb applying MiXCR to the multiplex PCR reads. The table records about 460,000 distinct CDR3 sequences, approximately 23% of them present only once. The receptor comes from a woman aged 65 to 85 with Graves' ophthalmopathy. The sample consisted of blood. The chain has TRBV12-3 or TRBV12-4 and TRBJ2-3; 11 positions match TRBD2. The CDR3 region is CASGSGTSGRTDTQYF. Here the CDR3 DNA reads TGTGCCAGCGGATCCGGGACTAGCGGCCGCACAGATACGCAGTATTTT.